This TCR beta chain was recovered during a study of identical twins. Notes on the study in general: Within cord blood, abundant beta clonotypes carried fewer insertions, but memory repertoires showed no such trend. Shared out-of-frame alpha sequences (those common to twins) showed excess low generation probability. Instead of following the same donors, the conclusions were based on cross-sectional statistical analysis.

After template switching added a universal primer site, the resulting cDNA carried unique molecular identifiers. A single record per CDR3 protein comes from TCRdb applying MiXCR to the 5' RACE reads. The sample carries roughly 490,000 distinct CDR3 sequences, roughly 13% recorded once. Ten or more counts support this clonotype. Its cognate antigen is unknown. There are 14 residues in the CDR3. Trimming at V came to 6 bases and at J to 7 bases, leaving 10 bases not matched to a gene. Germline-derived CDR1 and CDR2 are SQVTM and ANQGSEA. This same sample was also part of a study on yellow fever vaccine responses in identical twins.

This chain connects TRBV29-1 to TRBJ2-7; TRBD1 matches at 12 bases. This sequence was found in a woman under 30 in good health. Material for sequencing was CD4+ T cells sorted from blood. CDR3 nucleotide sequence: TGCAGCGTCGAACGGGACAGGGGGCGCGGGGAGCAGTACTTC. As protein: CSVERDRGRGEQYF.